This T cell receptor beta chain was obtained from a study of T cells in Graves' hyperthyroidism and ophthalmopathy. RNA transcripts provided the source from which TCR beta CDR3 regions were amplified. With the HTBI primer set, the TCR CDR3 went through a first round of RT-PCR. MiXCR, run by TCRdb on the multiplex PCR reads, gives a single entry per CDR3 protein. The repertoire holds 300,000 to 500,000 distinct CDR3 sequences, under 15% seen once, with around a third in the top ten. The germline V and J ends were trimmed by 6 bases and 7 bases, with 16 bases remaining between them. This CDR3 region has 15 residues. Germline CDR1 LNHDA, CDR2 SQIVND (reference sequence).

V gene TRBV19 combines with J gene TRBJ1-6; D gene ambiguous. Material: blood. This sequence was found in a woman aged 30 to 39 with Graves' hyperthyroidism. CDR3 protein: CASRTGPLKNSPLHF. The DNA of the CDR3 is TGTGCCAGTAGAACCGGGCCCCTGAAGAATTCACCCCTCCACTTT.